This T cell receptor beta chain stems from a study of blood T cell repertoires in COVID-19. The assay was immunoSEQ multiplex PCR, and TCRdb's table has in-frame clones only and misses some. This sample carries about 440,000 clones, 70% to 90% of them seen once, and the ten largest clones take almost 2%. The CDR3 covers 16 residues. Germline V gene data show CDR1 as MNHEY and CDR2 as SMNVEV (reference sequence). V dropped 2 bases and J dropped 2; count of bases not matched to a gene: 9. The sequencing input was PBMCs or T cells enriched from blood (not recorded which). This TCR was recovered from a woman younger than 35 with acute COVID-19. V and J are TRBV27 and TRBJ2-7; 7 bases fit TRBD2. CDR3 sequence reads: CASSLIMGGGTYEQYF. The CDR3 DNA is TGTGCCAGCAGTTTAATTATGGGCGGGGGTACCTACGAGCAGTACTTC.